Presented here are 9 T cell receptor beta chains from one specimen sequenced in a study of beta chain features in type 1 diabetes. Study-level findings and limits: TCRB CDR3s from Type 1 diabetes patients were moderately but significantly shorter in all four CD4+ subsets.

Reverse transcription of all isolated RNA meant that expressed TCRB transcripts were sequenced. Clones were sequenced by immunoSEQ multiplex PCR, and TCRdb holds only the in-frame ones, with some missing. This table has 300,000 or so clones, around an eighth appearing once. Their specific antigens are unknown. Sequenced input: naive CD4+ T cells from blood. These receptors came from a man aged 30-40 years with type 1 diabetes.

The chain has TRBV5-1 and TRBJ2-7, with TRBD1 as a possible D gene (5 bases). V was shortened by 1 base and J by 2 bases, with 10 bases between the two germline ends. This CDR3 region has 14 residues. Germline CDR1 and CDR2: SGHRS and YFSETQ. Here the CDR3 reads CASSLYAGPYEQYF. The DNA of the CDR3 is TGCGCCAGCAGCTTGTATGCAGGGCCCTACGAGCAGTACTTC.

This clone was detected only a few times. The genes are TRBV7-9 and TRBJ2-1; D is possibly TRBD1 (5 bases). V lost 1 base to trimming and J lost 2 bases, with 12 bases between them. Germline V lookup: CDR1 SEHNR, CDR2 FQNEAQ (reference sequence). The CDR3 spans 16 residues. The CDR3 DNA reads TGTGCCAGCAGCTTAGGGGCAGGGTACACCTACAATGAGCAGTTCTTC. Its translation: CASSLGAGYTYNEQFF.

This clone has a handful of counts. The V call is TRBV6-1, the J call TRBJ1-5; unclear D gene. Germline V gene lookup returns CDR1 MNHNS and CDR2 SASEGT. The CDR3 has 15 amino acids. Trimming stripped 6 bases from V and 6 bases from J, with 18 bases between. Here the CDR3 reads CASSGGTTGSQPQHF. In nucleotides, the CDR3 is TGTGCCAGCAGCGGCGGTACCACGGGGTCTCAGCCCCAGCATTTT.

The chain links TRBV29-1 to TRBJ2-1; 7 positions agree with TRBD2. Germline CDR1 reads SQVTM; CDR2 reads ANQGSEA. The CDR3 has 15 residues. The V gene end was trimmed by 8 bases and the J gene end by 0 bases; junction bases not matched to a gene: 10. Here the CDR3 DNA reads TGCAGCTCGAAGCGGGGCGAAGACTCCTACAATGAGCAGTTCTTC. Translated, it gives CSSKRGEDSYNEQFF.

The chain joins TRBV5-4 to TRBJ2-7, with TRBD1 matching over 8 bases. The CDR3 covers 16 residues. The V segment lost 3 bases and the J segment 3 bases; nucleotides outside the gene matches: 11. Germline values: CDR1 SGHNT, CDR2 YYREEE (reference sequence). The CDR3 DNA is TGTGCCAGCAGCTCGAAAAAACAGGGGGAGCTCTACGAGCAGTACTTC. Amino acids: CASSSKKQGELYEQYF.

This sequence joins TRBV30 and TRBJ2-5, with D perhaps TRBD1 (5 bases). Near its end, the DNA agrees better with TRBJ2-7, so the J call may be wrong. The CDR3 is made up of 12 amino acids. CDR1 and CDR2 from the germline V gene are GTSNPN and SVGIG (reference sequence). For the CDR3, the DNA is TGTGCCTGGAGGGGCGGACACTACGAGCAGTACTTC. Translation gives CAWRGGHYEQYF.

This clone occurred a few times. V is TRBV27 and J is TRBJ2-7, with a tentative D call TRBD2 (5 bases). Germline CDR1 and CDR2: MNHEY and SMNVEV (reference sequence). Trimming stripped 11 bases from V and 5 bases from J, with 7 bases between. CDR3 length equals 9 residues. The CDR3 region has the DNA TGTGCCGCGAGGGACGAGCAGTACTTC. Translating it yields CAARDEQYF.

The V and J genes are TRBV9 and TRBJ2-1; D is ambiguous. The CDR3 has 12 amino acids. Germline V gene data show CDR1 as SGDLS and CDR2 as YYNGEE. The ends were cut back, 0 bases at V and 6 bases at J, with 4 bases in the middle. CDR3 loop: CASSVGSNEQFF. In DNA, the CDR3 is TGTGCCAGCAGCGTAGGGAGCAATGAGCAGTTCTTC.

The table lists this clone with a few counts. The rearrangement joins TRBV9 to TRBJ2-1, with TRBD1 matching over 8 bases. The germline gives CDR1 SGDLS, CDR2 YYNGEE. V dropped 4 bases and J dropped 7; count of bases not matched to a gene: 7. The CDR3 runs to 14 residues. CDR3 bases: TGTGCCAGCAGCATGACAGGGGTTGGGAATGAGCAGTTCTTC. This encodes CASSMTGVGNEQFF.